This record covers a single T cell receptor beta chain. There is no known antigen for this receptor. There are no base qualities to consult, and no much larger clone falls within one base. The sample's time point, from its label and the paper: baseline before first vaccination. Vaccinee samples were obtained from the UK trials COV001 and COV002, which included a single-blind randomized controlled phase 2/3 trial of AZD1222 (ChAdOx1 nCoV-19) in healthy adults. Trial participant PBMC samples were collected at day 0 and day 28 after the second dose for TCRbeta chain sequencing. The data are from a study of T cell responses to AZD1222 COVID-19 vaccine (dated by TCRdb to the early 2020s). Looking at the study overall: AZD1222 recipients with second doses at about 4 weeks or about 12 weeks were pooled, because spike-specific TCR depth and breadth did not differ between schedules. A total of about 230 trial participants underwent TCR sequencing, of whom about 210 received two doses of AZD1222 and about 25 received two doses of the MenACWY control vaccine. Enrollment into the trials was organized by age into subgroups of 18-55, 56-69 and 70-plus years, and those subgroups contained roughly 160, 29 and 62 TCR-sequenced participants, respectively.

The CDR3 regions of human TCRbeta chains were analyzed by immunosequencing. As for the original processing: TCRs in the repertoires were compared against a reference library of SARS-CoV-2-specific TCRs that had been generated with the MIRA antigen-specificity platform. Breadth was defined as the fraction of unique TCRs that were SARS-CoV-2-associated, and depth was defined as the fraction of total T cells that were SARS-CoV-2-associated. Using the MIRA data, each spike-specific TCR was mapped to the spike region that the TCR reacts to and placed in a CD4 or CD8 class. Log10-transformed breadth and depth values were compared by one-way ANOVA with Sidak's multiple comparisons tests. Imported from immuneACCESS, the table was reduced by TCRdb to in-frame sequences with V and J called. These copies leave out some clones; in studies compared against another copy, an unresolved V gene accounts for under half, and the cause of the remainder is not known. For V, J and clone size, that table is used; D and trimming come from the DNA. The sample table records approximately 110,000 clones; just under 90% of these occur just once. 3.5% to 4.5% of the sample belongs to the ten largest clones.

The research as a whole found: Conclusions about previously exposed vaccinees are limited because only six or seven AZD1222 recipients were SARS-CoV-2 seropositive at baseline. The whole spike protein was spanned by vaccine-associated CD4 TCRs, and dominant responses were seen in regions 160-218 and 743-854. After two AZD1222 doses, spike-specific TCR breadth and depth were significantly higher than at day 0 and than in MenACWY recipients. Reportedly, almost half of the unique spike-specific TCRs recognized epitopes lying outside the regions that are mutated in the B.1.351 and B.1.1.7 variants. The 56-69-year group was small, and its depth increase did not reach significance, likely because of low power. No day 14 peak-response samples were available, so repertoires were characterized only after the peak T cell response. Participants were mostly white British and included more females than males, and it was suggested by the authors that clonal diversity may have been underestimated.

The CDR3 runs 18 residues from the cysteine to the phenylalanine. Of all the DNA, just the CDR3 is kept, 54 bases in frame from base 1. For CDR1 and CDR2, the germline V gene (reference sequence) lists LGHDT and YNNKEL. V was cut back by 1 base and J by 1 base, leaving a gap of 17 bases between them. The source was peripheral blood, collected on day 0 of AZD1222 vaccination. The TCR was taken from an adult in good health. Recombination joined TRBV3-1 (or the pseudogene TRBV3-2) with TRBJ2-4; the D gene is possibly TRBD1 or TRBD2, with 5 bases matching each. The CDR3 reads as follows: CASSQAFRERWAKNIQYF. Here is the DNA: TGTGCCAGCAGCCAAGCCTTCAGGGAGCGTTGGGCCAAAAACATTCAGTACTTC.